The clone carrying this TCR beta chain was detected a few times. The CDR3 is 11 residues long. V gave up 2 bases and J gave up 4 bases, with 3 bases separating them. The germline CDR1 and CDR2 sequences are MNHNS and SASEGT. This sample is part of a study of shared clonotypes between healthy human individuals. Data came from immunoSEQ multiplex PCR; TCRdb stores just in-frame clones and leaves some out. The table records 780,000 or so clones, roughly 72% of them present only once. The clonotype originates from a woman under 40 in good health. This sequence joins TRBV6-1 and TRBJ2-7; D remains unclear. Material: memory CD4+ T cells sorted from blood. Subset here: CD45RA-negative fraction. The CDR3 protein is CASSENYEQYF. The CDR3 DNA is TGTGCCAGCAGTGAAAATTACGAGCAGTACTTC.